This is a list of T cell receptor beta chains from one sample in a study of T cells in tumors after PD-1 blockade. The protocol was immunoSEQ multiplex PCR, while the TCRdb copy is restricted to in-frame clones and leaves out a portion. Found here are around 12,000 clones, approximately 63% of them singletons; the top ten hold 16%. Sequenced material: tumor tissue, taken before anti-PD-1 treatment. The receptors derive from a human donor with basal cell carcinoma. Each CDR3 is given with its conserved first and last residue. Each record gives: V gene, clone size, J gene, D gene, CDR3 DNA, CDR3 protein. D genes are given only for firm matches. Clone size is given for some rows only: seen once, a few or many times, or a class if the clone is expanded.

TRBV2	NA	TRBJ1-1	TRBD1	TGTGCCAGCAGGCAGACAGGGGGCCCGAACACTGAAGCTTTCTTT	CASRQTGGPNTEAFF
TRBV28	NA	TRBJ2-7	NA	TGTGCCAGCAGGGGGACACAGGGAGTCACCGCAATGACCTACGAGCAGTACTTC	CASRGTQGVTAMTYEQYF
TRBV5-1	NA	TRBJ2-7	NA	TGCGCCAGCAGCTTGGCCCGGGGTAACGAGCAGTACTTC	CASSLARGNEQYF
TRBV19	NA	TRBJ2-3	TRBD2	TGTGCCAGTAGCGATGGGGGACTAGCGGTGAGGACAGATACGCAGTATTTT	CASSDGGLAVRTDTQYF
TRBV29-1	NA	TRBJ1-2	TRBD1	TGCAGCGTTGTGAGACAGGGCGAAAACTATGGCTACACCTTC	CSVVRQGENYGYTF
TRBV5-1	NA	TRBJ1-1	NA	TGCGCCAGCAGCTGGGCGGGGGACACTGAAGCTTTCTTT	CASSWAGDTEAFF
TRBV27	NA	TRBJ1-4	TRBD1	TGTGCCAGCAGATTACAGGGGTTGACTAATGAAAAACTGTTTTTT	CASRLQGLTNEKLFF
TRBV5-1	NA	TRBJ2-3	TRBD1	TGCGCCAGCAGCTCTACAGGGGGTCCCACAGATACGCAGTATTTT	CASSSTGGPTDTQYF
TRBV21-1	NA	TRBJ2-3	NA	TGTGCCAGCAGCTCCCCTAGCCAGCGGGAGGAATCCGATACGCAGTATTTT	CASSSPSQREESDTQYF
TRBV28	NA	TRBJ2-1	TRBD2	TGTGCCAGCAGTCCGCTGGTAGCGGGAGGGTTCAATGAGCAGTTCTTC	CASSPLVAGGFNEQFF
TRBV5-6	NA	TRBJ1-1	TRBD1	TGTGCCAGCAGCCCTGGACAGGCTGAAGCTTTCTTT	CASSPGQAEAFF
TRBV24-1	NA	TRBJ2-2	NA	TGTGCCACCAGTGACGGGACTCTAAGAACCGGGGAGCTGTTTTTT	CATSDGTLRTGELFF
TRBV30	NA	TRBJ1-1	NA	TGTGCCTGGAGTGCGGACAGCAGCACTGAAGCTTTCTTT	CAWSADSSTEAFF
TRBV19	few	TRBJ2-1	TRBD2	TGTGCCAGTAGCATAGCGGGAGCCGCCTACAATGAGCAGTTCTTC	CASSIAGAAYNEQFF
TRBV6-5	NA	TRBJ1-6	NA	TGTGCCAGCAGGGCAGGAGATTCACCCCTCCACTTT	CASRAGDSPLHF
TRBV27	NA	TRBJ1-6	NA	TGTGCCAGCAGTTCCCGGGATACAAATTCACCCCTCCACTTT	CASSSRDTNSPLHF
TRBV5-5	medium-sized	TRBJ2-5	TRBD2	TGTGCCAGCAGCGGGATAGCGGGACAAGAGACCCAGTACTTC	CASSGIAGQETQYF
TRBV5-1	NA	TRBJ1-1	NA	TGCGCCAGCAGCTTCGGCAACACTGAAGCTTTCTTT	CASSFGNTEAFF
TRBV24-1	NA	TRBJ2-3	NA	TGTGCCACCAGTACTAAGGGGCTGGGAGATACGCAGTATTTT	CATSTKGLGDTQYF
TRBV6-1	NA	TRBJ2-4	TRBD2	TGTGCCAGCAGTGAAGGGTGGTGGACTAGCGGGAGGATCAAAAACATTCAGTACTTC	CASSEGWWTSGRIKNIQYF
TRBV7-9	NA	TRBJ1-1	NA	TGTGCCAGCAGCCCGGACGCCTTACAGGGACGGAACACTGAAGCTTTCTTT	CASSPDALQGRNTEAFF
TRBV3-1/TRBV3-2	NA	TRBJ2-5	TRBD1	TGTGCCAGCCTGGGCGACAGGGCCCGGGTACGTGGAGAGACCCAGTACTTC	CASLGDRARVRGETQYF
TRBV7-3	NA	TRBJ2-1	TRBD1	TGTGCCAGCAGCTTTGGGACAGGGGTTGAGCAGTTCTTC	CASSFGTGVEQFF
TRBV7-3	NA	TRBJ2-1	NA	TGTGCCAGCAGCTCCCACAGAGTTTCCAACAATGAGCAGTTCTTC	CASSSHRVSNNEQFF
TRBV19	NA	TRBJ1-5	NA	TGTGCCAGTAGTATAGGGGGGTGGGATCAGCCCCAGCATTTT	CASSIGGWDQPQHF
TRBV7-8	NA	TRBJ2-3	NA	TGTGCCAGCAGCTTAGTACAGGGCGGGGGTACGCAGTATTTT	CASSLVQGGGTQYF
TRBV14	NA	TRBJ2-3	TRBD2	TGTGCCAGCCGACTAGCGGGAGGGGCAGATACGCAGTATTTT	CASRLAGGADTQYF
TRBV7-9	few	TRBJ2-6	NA	TGTGCCAGCAGCTTAACCACCCACCAGGCATCTGGGGCCAACGTCCTGACTTTC	CASSLTTHQASGANVLTF
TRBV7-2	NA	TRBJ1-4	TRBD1	TGTGCCAGCAGCTTCTCCGGGACAGGGGCTGAAAAACTGTTTTTT	CASSFSGTGAEKLFF